The following is a T cell receptor beta chain sequence with its context. The sample originates from a study of T cells in lung cancer brain metastases. Clones were read by immunoSEQ multiplex PCR, and TCRdb kept only the in-frame ones, dropping some. The sample shows thousands of clones, approximately 87% of them seen only once. The sequencing input was tumor tissue from the primary lung tumor. The clonotype originates from a man aged 55 to 70 with non-small cell lung cancer.

The CDR3 here is CASSFDNEQFF. The CDR3 coding sequence is TGTGCCAGCAGTTTCGACAATGAGCAGTTCTTC. The chain is built from TRBV2 and TRBJ2-1, with unresolved D. Trimming stripped 5 bases from V and 5 bases from J, with 4 bases between. The germline V gene has CDR1 SNHLY and CDR2 FYNNEI. This CDR3 region has 11 residues.